A single sample is the source of the 27 T cell receptor beta chains below, sequenced in a study of multiple sclerosis patients with progressive multifocal leukoencephalopathy. Some clones are missing from TCRdb's copy, which holds only in-frame ones; the method was immunoSEQ multiplex PCR. The data contain more than 30,000 clones, around 90% of them singletons. Time point of the sample: time of PML onset. The starting material was PBMCs, obtained from a patient treated with natalizumab. All receptors come from a woman in her 40s with progressive multifocal leukoencephalopathy.

CDR3: CASSLTSRLAGVREQFF. The CDR3 region has the DNA TGCGCCAGCAGCTTGACTTCTAGGCTAGCGGGAGTCCGGGAGCAGTTCTTC. The chain recombines TRBV5-1 with TRBJ2-1; 10 bases are a match to TRBD2. The trim removed 1 base at V and 10 bases at J, leaving 14 bases unmatched. This CDR3 has 17 residues. Looked up from germline, CDR1 is SGHRS and CDR2 is YFSETQ. The full variable domain, completed using reference TRBV5-1 and TRBJ2-1, is KAGVTQTPRYLIKTRGQQVTLSCSPISGHRSVSWYQQTPGQGLQFLFEYFSETQRNKGNFPGRFSGRQFSNSRSEMNVSTLELGDSALYLCASSLTSRLAGVREQFFGPGTRLTVL.

V and J are TRBV19 and TRBJ1-2; a weak D match, TRBD1 (6 bases). The CDR3 has 15 amino acids. Trimming took off 11 bases at V and 3 bases at J, with 22 bases between the two ends. Germline V gene sequence: CDR1 LNHDA, CDR2 SQIVND (reference sequence). CDR3: CASLRRGAAYYGYTF. The CDR3 DNA reads TGTGCCTCGCTCCGGAGGGGGGCTGCGTACTATGGCTACACCTTC. The full variable domain, rest sourced from reference TRBV19 and TRBJ1-2, is DGGITQSPKYLFRKEGQNVTLSCEQNLNHDAMYWYRQDPGQGLRLIYYSQIVNDFQKGDIAEGYSVSREKKESFPLTVTSAQKNPTAFYLCASLRRGAAYYGYTFGSGTRLTVV.

A remark on this clone: One junction end disagrees with the germline gene, perhaps due to a read error. This chain joins TRBV5-1 and TRBJ1-5; the D is unclear. There are 15 residues in the CDR3. The germline CDR1 and CDR2 sequences are SGHRS and YFSETQ. As DNA, the CDR3 is TGCGCCGGCAGCTTGGAACCCGGTAGGGAGCAGCCCCAGCATTTT. Its protein is CAGSLEPGREQPQHF.

The V and J genes are TRBV9 and TRBJ1-5; TRBD1 might be the D (5 bases). Germline assignment: CDR1 SGDLS and CDR2 YYNGEE. Deletions cut 0 bases from V and 5 bases from J, with 15 bases between. This CDR3 spans 16 amino acids. In nucleotides, the CDR3 is TGTGCCAGCAGCGTAGGTTCCGACAGACGTTATCAGCCCCAGCATTTT. Residues: CASSVGSDRRYQPQHF.

This clone was recorded once. CDR3: CASRPGPNTEAFF. The CDR3 DNA follows: TGTGCCAGCAGGCCGGGACCCAACACTGAAGCTTTCTTT. This chain links TRBV6-4 with TRBJ1-1, with D maybe TRBD1 (5 bases). Germline CDR1 MRHNA, CDR2 SNTAGT. Trimming removed 6 bases from V and 2 bases from J, with 10 bases in between. CDR3 length equals 13 residues.

The V and J genes are TRBV7-9 and TRBJ2-7, with 9 bases matching TRBD1. The CDR3 extends over 16 amino acids. The junction had 8 bases not matched to a gene; V was cut back by 1 base and J by 4 bases. Germline V CDR1 and CDR2: SEHNR, FQNEAQ (reference sequence). The CDR3, as DNA: TGTGCCAGCAGCTTAGTGTTAGGACAGGGGATATACGAGCAGTACTTC. Its translation: CASSLVLGQGIYEQYF.

This rearrangement joins TRBV10-1 to TRBJ2-7; 7 positions agree with TRBD1. Unmatched junction bases numbered 14, after V lost 10 bases and J lost 8 bases. The CDR3 spans 13 residues. Germline lookup yields CDR1 WNHNN and CDR2 SYGVQD (reference sequence). CDR3 nucleotide sequence: TGCGCCACTGGGGACAGTATGGACAGCAAGCAGTACTTC. Translating it yields CATGDSMDSKQYF.

The V gene is TRBV18, the J gene TRBJ2-1; D gene unclear. CDR3 length equals 16 residues. The germline V and J ends were trimmed by 1 base and 0 bases, with 10 bases remaining between them. CDR1 is KGHSH and CDR2 is LQKENI in the germline V gene. The CDR3 loop is CASSPLIPSSYNEQFF. The CDR3 DNA follows: TGTGCCAGCTCACCACTAATACCCAGCTCCTACAATGAGCAGTTCTTC.

This clone was counted only a few times. The chain employs TRBV5-1 and TRBJ1-2, with 12 bases fitting TRBD1. V dropped 4 bases and J dropped 7; count of bases not matched to a gene: 8. The CDR3 runs to 15 residues. Germline V lookup: CDR1 SGHRS, CDR2 YFSETQ. The CDR3 protein is CASSTGQGAVIGYTF. CDR3 coding DNA: TGCGCCAGCAGCACGGGACAGGGGGCGGTAATTGGCTACACCTTC.

The CDR3 sequence: CAISEMQTGEQYF. The CDR3 DNA sequence: TGTGCCATCAGTGAGATGCAAACAGGGGAGCAGTACTTC. The chain employs TRBV10-3 and TRBJ2-7; the D gene is possibly TRBD1 (6 bases). Germline CDR1 and CDR2: ENHRY and SYGVKD. The CDR3 has 13 amino acids. Trimming took off 2 bases at V and 7 bases at J, with 12 bases between the two ends.

V is TRBV4-3 and J is TRBJ2-2, with a weak D call TRBD2 (6 bases). The CDR3 is 15 residues long. Per the germline V gene, CDR1 is LGHNA and CDR2 is YSLEER. The V and J ends lost 3 bases and 1 base respectively, with 9 bases between them. In DNA form, the CDR3 reads TGCGCCAGCAGCCAGGGGCGGGGGAACACCGGGGAGCTGTTTTTT. This translates into CASSQGRGNTGELFF.

The chain links TRBV5-1 to TRBJ2-5, with unresolved D. This CDR3 is built from 12 residues. Trimming cost V 4 bases and J 0 bases, with 4 bases left between them. The germline V gene encodes CDR1 SGHRS and CDR2 YFSETQ. Here the CDR3 reads CASSGNQETQYF. In nucleotides, the CDR3 is TGCGCCAGCAGCGGGAACCAAGAGACCCAGTACTTC.

This chain links TRBV10-3 with TRBJ2-7; possibly TRBD1 for D (6 bases). The CDR3 loop spans 13 amino acids. The ends were cut back, 7 bases at V and 2 bases at J, with 12 bases in the middle. CDR1 is ENHRY and CDR2 is SYGVKD in the germline V gene. As DNA, the CDR3 is TGTGCCATCAAGGCAGAGGGGGCCTACGAGCAGTACTTC. This encodes CAIKAEGAYEQYF.

This clone has just a few counts. The genes are TRBV14 and TRBJ1-2; 7 nucleotides line up with TRBD1. In germline, CDR1 is SGHDN, CDR2 FVKESK. J was trimmed by 4 bases and V by 4 bases; bases with no gene match: 9. The CDR3 length is 15 residues. The CDR3 DNA reads TGTGCCAGCAGCCGACAGGGCGTGGCGGGCTATGGCTACACCTTC. This codes for CASSRQGVAGYGYTF.

The chain combines TRBV7-8 with TRBJ1-5, with D uncertain. This CDR3 region has 13 residues. The ends were cut back, 2 bases at V and 5 bases at J, with 7 bases in the middle. CDR1 and CDR2 from the germline V gene are SGHVS and FQNEAQ. CDR3 loop: CASSLKGDQPQHF. The CDR3 nucleotides are TGTGCCAGCAGCTTAAAGGGTGATCAGCCCCAGCATTTT. The full variable domain, completed using reference TRBV7-8 and TRBJ1-5, is GAGVSQSPRYKVAKRGQDVALRCDPISGHVSLFWYQQALGQGPEFLTYFQNEAQLDKSGLPSDRFFAERPEGSVSTLKIQRTQQEDSAVYLCASSLKGDQPQHFGDGTRLSIL.

The V gene is TRBV19, the J gene TRBJ1-1; D might be TRBD1 (6 bases). Germline CDR1 LNHDA, CDR2 SQIVND (reference sequence). The CDR3 consists of 14 residues. V was cut by 6 bases and J by 6 bases, with 17 bases left in between. This chain's CDR3 is CASRFPTGAAEAFF. The CDR3 DNA sequence: TGTGCCAGTAGATTTCCCACGGGGGCGGCTGAAGCTTTCTTT.

The chain carries TRBV4-3 and TRBJ2-7; no clear D gene. The CDR3 covers 13 residues. Trimming shortened V by 0 bases and J by 7 bases, and 10 bases separated the two germline ends. Germline V gene sequence: CDR1 LGHNA, CDR2 YSLEER. DNA for the CDR3: TGCGCCAGCAGCCAAGAACACGAGCGTGAGCAGTACTTC. Its protein is CASSQEHEREQYF.

This chain's CDR3 is CASSQDKRAHGNTIYF. Written as DNA, the CDR3 is TGCGCCAGCAGCCAAGATAAAAGGGCCCATGGAAACACCATATATTTT. This rearrangement joins TRBV4-3 to TRBJ1-3, with D unclear. Germline V gene data show CDR1 as LGHNA and CDR2 as YSLEER. This CDR3 contains 16 residues. V dropped 0 bases and J dropped 3 bases, with 12 bases sitting between them.

The chain couples TRBV7-2 to TRBJ2-7; D gene unclear. V shed 5 bases and J shed 5 bases, with 13 bases lying between them. The CDR3 runs 13 residues. The germline V gene encodes CDR1 SGHTA and CDR2 FQGNSA. The CDR3 loop reads CASSRPVGDEQYF. In nucleotides, the CDR3 is TGTGCCAGCAGCCGACCTGTCGGCGACGAGCAGTACTTC.

The chain employs TRBV2 and TRBJ2-2; 8 bases are shared with TRBD2. V lost 8 bases, J lost 5 bases, and 4 bases stayed unmatched. The CDR3 loop spans 13 amino acids. Germline V gene lookup returns CDR1 SNHLY and CDR2 FYNNEI. The CDR3 protein is CASRTSRTGELFF. For the CDR3, the DNA is TGTGCCAGCCGGACTAGCAGGACCGGGGAGCTGTTTTTT.

This clone was recorded only once. The chain combines TRBV11-1 with TRBJ1-1; the match to TRBD1 covers 7 bases. CDR3 length equals 16 residues. The V and J ends lost 4 bases and 0 bases, in that order; junction bases with no gene match: 8. In germline, CDR1 is SGHAT, CDR2 FQDESV (reference sequence). The CDR3 loop reads CASSSGGSLMNTEAFF. The DNA for the CDR3 is TGTGCCAGCAGCTCAGGGGGTTCGCTCATGAACACTGAAGCTTTCTTT.

V usage is TRBV19 and J usage is TRBJ2-7, with TRBD1 matching over 8 bases. CDR1 and CDR2 (germline): LNHDA, SQIVND (reference sequence). V lost 3 bases and J lost 5; bases outside the gene matches: 6. This CDR3 has 14 residues. The CDR3 protein is CASSIGQGVDEQYF. The CDR3 coding sequence is TGTGCCAGTAGTATTGGACAGGGCGTCGACGAGCAGTACTTC.

The rearrangement joins TRBV6-5 to TRBJ2-7; TRBD2 matches at 7 bases. The CDR3 is 13 amino acids. V trimming: 6 bases; J trimming: 0 bases; junction bases outside the gene matches: 2. Germline V lookup: CDR1 MNHEY, CDR2 SVGAGI. For the CDR3, the DNA is TGTGCCAGCAGGGGGGAGGGCTCCTACGAGCAGTACTTC. This translates into CASRGEGSYEQYF.

The chain is built from TRBV15 and TRBJ2-3; 10 nucleotides align to TRBD2. The CDR3 covers 16 residues. The ends lost 4 bases at V and 5 bases at J; junction bases unmatched: 9. Looked up from germline, CDR1 is LNHNV and CDR2 is YYDKDF (reference sequence). The CDR3 loop reads CATSKRSGRAGDTQYF. In nucleotides, the CDR3 is TGTGCCACCAGCAAAAGGAGCGGGAGGGCCGGAGATACGCAGTATTTT.

This clone was recorded only once. The J gene is TRBJ1-2, the V gene TRBV6-1; possible D gene TRBD1, 5 bases. The CDR3 runs 13 residues. Trimming pared 8 bases from V and 4 bases from J, leaving 14 bases between. In germline, CDR1 is MNHNS, CDR2 SASEGT. In DNA, the CDR3 is TGTGCCAGCTGGTTGCAGGGCGGCTATGGCTACACCTTC. Its protein product is CASWLQGGYGYTF.

The chain uses TRBV11-2 and TRBJ2-1; D unclear. Germline loops: CDR1 SGHAT, CDR2 FQNNGV. V shed 5 bases and J shed 0 bases, with 11 bases lying between them. This CDR3 has 15 amino acids. The CDR3 protein is CASSRTTSSYNEQFF. The CDR3 DNA reads as TGTGCCAGCAGCCGTACTACGAGCTCCTACAATGAGCAGTTCTTC. Using reference TRBV11-2 and TRBJ2-1 for the parts outside the CDR3, the full variable domain is EAGVAQSPRYKIIEKRQSVAFWCNPISGHATLYWYQQILGQGPKLLIQFQNNGVVDDSQLPKDRFSAERLKGVDSTLKIQPAKLEDSAVYLCASSRTTSSYNEQFFGPGTRLTVL.

This rearrangement joins TRBV4-3 to TRBJ2-5, with 14 bases fitting TRBD2. The assigned J gene may be wrong: the sequence end matches TRBJ2-7 better. The germline CDR1 and CDR2 sequences are LGHNA and YSLEER. This CDR3 is built from 17 residues. CDR3 protein: CASSPGTSGSFVYEQYF. CDR3 coding DNA: TGCGCCAGCAGCCCGGGGACTAGCGGGAGCTTTGTTTACGAGCAGTACTTC.